Shown below are 12 T cell receptor beta chains from a single sample sequenced in a study of pediatric ulcerative colitis. During colonoscopy, one to two rectal pinch biopsies were collected. Here immunoSEQ multiplex PCR was the method, and the copy in TCRdb shows in-frame clones only, minus some. This sample has tens of thousands of clones, with approximately 74% found just once. Material for sequencing was gut tissue. These receptors were collected from a boy younger than 18 with severe ulcerative colitis.

The rearrangement uses TRBV2 and TRBJ2-7; TRBD2 matches 7 bases. The junction had 2 bases not matched to a gene; V was cut back by 6 bases and J by 3 bases. The length of the CDR3 is 12 residues. The germline V gene has CDR1 SNHLY and CDR2 FYNNEI. CDR3 sequence reads: CASRGGSYEQYF. The CDR3 DNA reads TGTGCCAGCAGGGGGGGGAGCTACGAGCAGTACTTC.

This clone was observed a single time. V usage is TRBV15 and J usage is TRBJ1-1; 9 bases align to TRBD1. V shed 0 bases and J 6 bases; nucleotides not matched to a gene: 8. The CDR3 spans 16 residues. Germline V gene sequence: CDR1 LNHNV, CDR2 YYDKDF (reference sequence). In DNA form, the CDR3 reads TGTGCCACCAGCAGAGATTCGACAGGGGGAACCGCTGAAGCTTTCTTT. It specifies CATSRDSTGGTAEAFF.

This clone was recorded once. V and J are TRBV6-5 and TRBJ2-7, with 9 bases matching TRBD1. The CDR3 extends over 14 amino acids. In germline, CDR1 is MNHEY, CDR2 SVGAGI. V trimming: 10 bases; J trimming: 2 bases; junction bases outside the gene matches: 9. DNA for the CDR3: TGTGCCACCTCAACAGGGGGCCATACCTACGAGCAGTACTTC. The encoded protein is CATSTGGHTYEQYF.

The gene calls are TRBV2 and TRBJ2-7; maybe TRBD2 (5 bases). Trimming cost V 7 bases and J 2 bases, with 18 bases left between them. CDR3 length: 15 residues. Germline V lookup: CDR1 SNHLY, CDR2 FYNNEI. CDR3 DNA sequence: TGTGCCAGCACGCTTGAAGCGGACTGCGCCTACGAGCAGTACTTC. This translates into CASTLEADCAYEQYF.

This clone was picked up one time. The chain recombines TRBV2 with TRBJ1-1, with D hard to call. The germline CDR1 and CDR2 sequences are SNHLY and FYNNEI. V was clipped by 3 bases and J by 1 base, with 15 bases between them. The CDR3 extends over 16 amino acids. DNA for the CDR3: TGTGCCAGCAGTGAGGGGTTCCGCCGACAGAACACTGAAGCTTTCTTT. Its translation is CASSEGFRRQNTEAFF.

The chain joins TRBV27 to TRBJ1-5; D is perhaps TRBD1 (5 bases). CDR3 size: 14 residues. CDR1 is MNHEY and CDR2 is SMNVEV in the germline V gene (reference sequence). Between the trimmed V and J ends, which lost 10 bases and 0 bases, there was a span of 13 bases. The CDR3 DNA reads as TGTGCCATCGGCCAGAGGGGTAGCAATCAGCCCCAGCATTTT. It translates to CAIGQRGSNQPQHF.

The CDR3 bases are TGTGCCAGCAGCTTGGTAAACCTCCGGGGTCCTAAGGGGAACACTGAAGCTTTCTTT. This sequence encodes CASSLVNLRGPKGNTEAFF. The chain joins TRBV5-6 to TRBJ1-1; D gene ambiguous. Trimming removed 0 bases at V and 1 base at J, with 22 bases between. The CDR3 runs to 19 residues. Germline loops: CDR1 SGHDT, CDR2 YYEEEE. The full variable domain, completed using reference TRBV5-6 and TRBJ1-1, is DAGVTQSPTHLIKTRGQQVTLRCSPKSGHDTVSWYQQALGQGPQFIFQYYEEEERQRGNFPDRFSGHQFPNYSSELNVNALLLGDSALYLCASSLVNLRGPKGNTEAFFGQGTRLTVV.

The chain links TRBV6-1 to TRBJ1-2; possibly TRBD1 for D (5 bases). The CDR3 extends over 14 amino acids. V was clipped by 0 bases and J by 8 bases, with 13 bases between them. The V gene's germline CDR1 is MNHNS and CDR2 SASEGT. The CDR3 DNA sequence: TGTGCCAGCAGTGAAGCGCTGACAGTTGGGGGCTACACCTTC. Amino acid sequence: CASSEALTVGGYTF.

The chain is built from TRBV5-1 and TRBJ2-5; D ambiguous. Germline V gene data show CDR1 as SGHRS and CDR2 as YFSETQ. The CDR3 contains 14 residues. Trimming cost V 4 bases and J 2 bases, with 12 bases left between them. CDR3 residues: CASSRNGDQETQYF. Written as DNA, the CDR3 is TGCGCCAGCAGCCGGAACGGAGATCAAGAGACCCAGTACTTC. The full variable domain, its missing parts supplied by reference TRBV5-1 and TRBJ2-5, is KAGVTQTPRYLIKTRGQQVTLSCSPISGHRSVSWYQQTPGQGLQFLFEYFSETQRNKGNFPGRFSGRQFSNSRSEMNVSTLELGDSALYLCASSRNGDQETQYFGPGTRLLVL.

This chain connects TRBV4-1 to TRBJ2-7; D perhaps matches TRBD1 (5 bases). From germline, CDR1 is MGHRA and CDR2 YSYEKL. V lost 1 base and J lost 6, with 10 bases in between. This CDR3 has 13 amino acids. The CDR3 loop is CASSQGQFFEQYF. The CDR3 nucleotides read TGCGCCAGCAGCCAAGGACAGTTTTTCGAGCAGTACTTC.

The chain couples TRBV11-2 to TRBJ1-1; tentative D call: TRBD1 (5 bases). In germline, CDR1 is SGHAT, CDR2 FQNNGV. V dropped 5 bases and J dropped 4 bases, with 8 bases sitting between them. The CDR3 has 12 amino acids. The CDR3 loop reads CASSRGRTEAFF. The CDR3 bases are TGTGCCAGCAGCCGGGGACGCACTGAAGCTTTCTTT.

The rearrangement joins TRBV10-3 to TRBJ1-1; TRBD1 agrees at 9 bases. Germline assignment: CDR1 ENHRY and CDR2 SYGVKD. V shed 10 bases and J 4 bases; nucleotides not matched to a gene: 10. The CDR3 runs to 14 residues. The CDR3 here is CATEPATGGTEAFF. CDR3 coding DNA: TGTGCCACGGAACCCGCGACAGGGGGCACTGAAGCTTTCTTT.